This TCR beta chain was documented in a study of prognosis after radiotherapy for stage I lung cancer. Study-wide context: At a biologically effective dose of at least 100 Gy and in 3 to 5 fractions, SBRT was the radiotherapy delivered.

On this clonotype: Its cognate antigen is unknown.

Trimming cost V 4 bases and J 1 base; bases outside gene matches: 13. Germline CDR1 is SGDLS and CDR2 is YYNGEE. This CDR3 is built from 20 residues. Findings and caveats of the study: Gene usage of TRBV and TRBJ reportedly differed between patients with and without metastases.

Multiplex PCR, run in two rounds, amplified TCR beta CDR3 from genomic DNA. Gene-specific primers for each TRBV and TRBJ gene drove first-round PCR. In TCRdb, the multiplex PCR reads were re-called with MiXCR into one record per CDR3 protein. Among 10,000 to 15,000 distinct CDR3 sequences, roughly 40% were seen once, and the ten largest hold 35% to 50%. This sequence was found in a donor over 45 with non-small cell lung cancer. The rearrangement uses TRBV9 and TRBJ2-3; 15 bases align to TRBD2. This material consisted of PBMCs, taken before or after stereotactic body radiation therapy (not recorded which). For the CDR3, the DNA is TGTGCCAGCAGCTCCGTAGGACTAGCGGGGGGGGGTTGGGGCACAGATACGCAGTATTTT. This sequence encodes CASSSVGLAGGGWGTDTQYF.